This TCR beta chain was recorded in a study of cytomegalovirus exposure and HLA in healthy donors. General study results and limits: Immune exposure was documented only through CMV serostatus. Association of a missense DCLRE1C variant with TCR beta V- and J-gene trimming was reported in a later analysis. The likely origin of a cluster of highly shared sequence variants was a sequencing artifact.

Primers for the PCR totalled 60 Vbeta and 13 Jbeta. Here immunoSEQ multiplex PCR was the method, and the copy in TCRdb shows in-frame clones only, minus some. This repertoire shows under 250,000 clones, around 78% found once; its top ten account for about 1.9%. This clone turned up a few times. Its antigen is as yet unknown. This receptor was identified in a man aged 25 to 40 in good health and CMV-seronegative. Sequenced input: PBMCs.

The CDR3 loop is CASRQTGWEQYF. CDR3 bases: TGTGCCAGCAGACAAACAGGGTGGGAGCAGTACTTC. J is TRBJ2-7 and V is TRBV6-5; a weak D match, TRBD1 (6 bases). V lost 6 bases and J lost 7, with 13 bases in between. From germline, CDR1 is MNHEY and CDR2 SVGAGI. This CDR3 region has 12 residues.